This T cell receptor beta chain is drawn from a study of T cell changes during pregnancy in multiple sclerosis. The CDR3 sequence is 13 residues long. Germline CDR1 reads GTSNPN; CDR2 reads SVGIG (reference sequence). Trimming left V 4 bases short and J 2 bases short, with 9 bases between. Produced via immunoSEQ multiplex PCR; TCRdb's table is partial and in-frame only. Seen here are 79,000 or so clones, about 88% observed once, and the top ten hold approximately 3.3%. The clonotype originates from a female donor with multiple sclerosis, enrolled in a pregnancy study. The sample here was peripheral blood, taken before pregnancy. The rearrangement links TRBV30 to TRBJ1-3, with unresolved D. CDR3 protein: CAWNLVTGNTIYF. For the CDR3, the DNA is TGTGCCTGGAACCTAGTGACTGGAAACACCATATATTTT.